Here is one TCR beta chain with its context. Its antigen is as yet unknown. Data came from immunoSEQ multiplex PCR; TCRdb stores just in-frame clones and leaves some out. Among about 100,000 clones listed, under 95% were seen once. Trimming cost V 5 bases and J 0 bases; bases outside gene matches: 9. This CDR3 contains 17 residues. Looked up from germline, CDR1 is SGHTA and CDR2 is FQGNSA. The sample belongs to a study of Tregs in tolerant kidney transplant recipients. Study-level background: Recipients received nonmyeloablative bone marrow transplants from related graft donors, with transient mixed chimerism. General study points: Donor-specific Treg expansion exceeded global Treg expansion in tolerant patients, suggesting antigen drive. For some patients, primers changed over time, blocking nucleotide-level comparison. Findings come from small patient numbers and require larger validation.

The specimen was CD4+ T cells from blood, collected before the transplant. This sequence originates from a human donor who received a combined kidney and bone marrow transplant. This sequence joins TRBV7-2 and TRBJ2-4; 8 bases line up with TRBD1. The CDR3 DNA sequence: TGTGCCAGCAGCATAAGACAGGGGCGGTTAGCCAAAAACATTCAGTACTTC. It encodes CASSIRQGRLAKNIQYF.